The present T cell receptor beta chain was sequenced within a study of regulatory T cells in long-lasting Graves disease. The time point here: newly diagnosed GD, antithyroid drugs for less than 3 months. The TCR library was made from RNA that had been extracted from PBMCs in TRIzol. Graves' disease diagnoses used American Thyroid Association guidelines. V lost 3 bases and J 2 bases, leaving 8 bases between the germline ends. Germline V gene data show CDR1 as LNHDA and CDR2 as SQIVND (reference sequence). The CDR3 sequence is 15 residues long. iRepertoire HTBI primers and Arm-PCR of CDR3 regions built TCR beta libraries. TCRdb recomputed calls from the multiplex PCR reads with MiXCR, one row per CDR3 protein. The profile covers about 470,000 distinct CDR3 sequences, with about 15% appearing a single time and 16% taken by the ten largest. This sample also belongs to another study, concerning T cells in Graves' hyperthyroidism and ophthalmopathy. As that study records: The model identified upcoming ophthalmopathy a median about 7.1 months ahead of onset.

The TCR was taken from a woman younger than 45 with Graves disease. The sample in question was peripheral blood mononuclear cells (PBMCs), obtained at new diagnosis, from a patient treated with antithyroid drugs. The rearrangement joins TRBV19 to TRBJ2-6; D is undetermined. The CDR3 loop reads CASSIWRPGANVLTF. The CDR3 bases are TGTGCCAGTAGTATTTGGCGCCCTGGGGCCAACGTCCTGACTTTC. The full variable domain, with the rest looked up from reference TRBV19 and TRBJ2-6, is DGGITQSPKYLFRKEGQNVTLSCEQNLNHDAMYWYRQDPGQGLRLIYYSQIVNDFQKGDIAEGYSVSREKKESFPLTVTSAQKNPTAFYLCASSIWRPGANVLTFGAGSRLTVL.